The subject of this entry is one T cell receptor beta chain. What it recognizes is unknown. The validation cohort, a group of around 130 subjects, included the donors and was separate from the roughly 720-subject first cohort. The CDR3 is 16 amino acids. The germline gives CDR1 LGHNA, CDR2 YNFKEQ. The V gene lost 0 bases and the J gene lost 0 bases, with 9 bases spanning the gap. This specimen belongs to a study of cytomegalovirus exposure and HLA in healthy donors. Overall study findings and caveats: Rare TCR sequences predominated, though certain public TCRs were found in many donors. Some TCR beta chains (roughly 160 of them) were listed as cytomegalovirus-associated.

Repertoires were generated with immunoSEQ multiplex PCR, while TCRdb's copy carries only in-frame clones and drops some. The sample shows a few hundred thousand clones, roughly 88% of them seen only once. The chain links TRBV4-2 to TRBJ2-1; a possible D gene is TRBD2 (6 bases). Sequencing input: PBMCs. This clonotype was obtained from a woman aged 18-29 years in good health and CMV-seronegative. CDR3 sequence: CASSQDSGYSYNEQFF. CDR3 bases: TGTGCCAGCAGCCAAGATAGCGGATACTCCTACAATGAGCAGTTCTTC.